This TCR beta chain was profiled in a study of blood T cell repertoires in COVID-19. As for the study in general: Acute and convalescent COVID-19 specimens originated in the United States, Italy and Spain. In each case, the material was cDNA or gDNA derived from T cells, B-cell-depleted T cells, or PBMCs.

In the source study's methods: Amplification of reference gene primers provided the estimated nucleated cell counts. Data came from immunoSEQ multiplex PCR; TCRdb stores just in-frame clones and leaves some out. Clone size and the V and J calls come from that table; the DNA yielded D and trimming. Altogether a few hundred thousand clones are present, about 89% being singletons, with the ten largest covering roughly 0.8%. V was clipped by 5 bases and J by 0 bases; unmatched bases: 11. This CDR3 comprises 16 residues. Per germline, CDR1 GTSNPN and CDR2 SVGIG (reference sequence). The chain combines TRBV30 with TRBJ2-7, with 9 bases that match TRBD2. The sequenced sample consisted of peripheral blood. The clonotype was recovered from a man aged 25-45 years with acute or convalescent COVID-19. The CDR3 region has the DNA TGTGCCTGGGGCCCTGAGGCTAGCGGGATCTCCTACGAGCAGTACTTC. Its translation is CAWGPEASGISYEQYF.